There are many counts of the clone carrying this T cell receptor (beta chain). The entry originates in a study of low-dose radiotherapy and immunotherapy resistance in tumors. Overall study: Doses delivered to Cohort 2 were 1 Gy per fraction every two weeks, amounting to 13 Gy over 26 weeks. Daily oral aspirin at 300 mg began on cycle 1 day 1 and lasted four cycles.

Alpha- and beta-chain coverage of first-strand cDNA came from TRAV- and TRBV-specific primers. PCR amplification of the TCRs was performed with Phusion for 20 PCR cycles, and it relied on a constant-region primer together with a V-primer adapter. MiXCR, applied by TCRdb to the reads, yields one record per CDR3 protein. The table includes tens of thousands of distinct CDR3 sequences, 20% to 25% detected once. This CDR3 is built from 15 residues. Germline V gives CDR1 SNHLY, CDR2 FYNNEI. Deletions cut 6 bases from V and 4 bases from J, with 18 bases between. The time point is: after trial treatment. Treatment given: LDRT plus nivolumab, ipilimumab, low-dose cyclophosphamide and aspirin (RACIN trial). Donors were administered nivolumab, ipilimumab, aspirin and low-dose cyclophosphamide, together with low-dose radiotherapy.

The sample in question was PBMCs, obtained after low-dose radiotherapy plus immunotherapy. V gene TRBV2 combines with J gene TRBJ1-1; D is undetermined. This clonotype originated in a female donor with ovarian cancer. The CDR3 protein is CASRITREGSTEAFF. CDR3 sequence (DNA): TGTGCCAGCAGAATCACTAGGGAAGGGAGCACTGAAGCTTTCTTT. The full variable domain, its missing parts supplied by reference TRBV2 and TRBJ1-1, is EPEVTQTPSHQVTQMGQEVILRCVPISNHLYFYWYRQILGQKVEFLVSFYNNEISEKSEIFDDQFSVERPDGSNFTLKIRSTKLEDSAMYFCASRITREGSTEAFFGQGTRLTVV.